The entry below gives a single T cell receptor (beta chain) sequence along with its context. Antigen: not known. Other DNA sequences in this sample translate to the same CDR3. 60 Vbeta and 13 Jbeta primers were used in PCR. Original data processing: Later, 75 million to 100 million unique TCR beta chains were counted in an analysis, and 10 million to 12 million of them were shared. TCRdb's table, derived via immunoSEQ multiplex PCR, lists solely in-frame clones and lacks some. The V and J calls and clone size were taken over from that table, and D and trimming were inferred from the DNA. The repertoire holds about 130,000 clones, with under 80% as singletons. The data originate from a study of cytomegalovirus exposure and HLA in healthy donors. General study results and limits: In a later analysis, an Asian-associated ancestry cluster reportedly showed fewer N-insertions than the approximately 660-donor mean.

Donors showed nominal health when sampled, although they likely had unrecorded immune exposures. The CDR3 spans 14 residues. CDR1 is LNHNV and CDR2 is YYDKDF in the germline V gene (reference sequence). With 3 bases removed from V and 0 bases from J, the gap between germline ends came to 6 bases. The receptor's source is a man aged 40-50 years in good health and CMV-seropositive. J is TRBJ1-5 and V is TRBV15, with a tentative D call TRBD1 (6 bases). Sample: PBMCs. The CDR3 DNA sequence: TGTGCCACCAGCAGGACAGGTAGCAATCAGCCCCAGCATTTT. It encodes CATSRTGSNQPQHF.